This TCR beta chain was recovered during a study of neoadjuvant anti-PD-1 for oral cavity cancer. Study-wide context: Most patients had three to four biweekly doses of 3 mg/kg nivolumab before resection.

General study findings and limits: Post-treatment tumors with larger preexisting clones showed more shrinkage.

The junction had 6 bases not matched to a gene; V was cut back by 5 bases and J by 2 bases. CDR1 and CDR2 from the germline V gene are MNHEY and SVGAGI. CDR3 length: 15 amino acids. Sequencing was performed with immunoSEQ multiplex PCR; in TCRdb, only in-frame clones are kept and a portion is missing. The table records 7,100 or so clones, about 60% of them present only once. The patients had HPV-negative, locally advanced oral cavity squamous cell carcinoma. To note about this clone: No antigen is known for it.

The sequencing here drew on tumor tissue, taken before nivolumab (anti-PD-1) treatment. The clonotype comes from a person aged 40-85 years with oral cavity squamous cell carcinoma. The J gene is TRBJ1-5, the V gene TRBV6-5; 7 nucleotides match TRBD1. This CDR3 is CASSTSGQGNQPQHF. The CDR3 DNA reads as TGTGCCAGCAGTACATCAGGACAGGGCAATCAGCCCCAGCATTTT.